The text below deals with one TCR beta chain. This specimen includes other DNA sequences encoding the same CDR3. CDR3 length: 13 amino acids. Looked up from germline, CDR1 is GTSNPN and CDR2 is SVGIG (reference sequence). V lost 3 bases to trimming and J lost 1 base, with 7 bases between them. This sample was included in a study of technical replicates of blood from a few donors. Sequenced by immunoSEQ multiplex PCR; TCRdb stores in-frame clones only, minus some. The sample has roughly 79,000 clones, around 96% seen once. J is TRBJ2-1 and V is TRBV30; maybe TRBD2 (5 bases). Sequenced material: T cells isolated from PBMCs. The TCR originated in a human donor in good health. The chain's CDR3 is CAWRRGSYNEQFF. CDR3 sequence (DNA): TGTGCCTGGAGACGGGGTTCCTACAATGAGCAGTTCTTC.